What follows are 6 T cell receptor beta chains derived from one specimen sequenced in a study of control samples from healthy donors and cancer patients. Data came from immunoSEQ multiplex PCR; TCRdb stores just in-frame clones and leaves some out. The repertoire has 150,000 to 200,000 clones, 91% of them found once; the top ten carry approximately 1.5%. The sample consisted of blood. The receptors come from a woman in her twenties or thirties in good health.

CDR3 DNA sequence: TGTGCCAGCAGTTTTGGCAGGGGAGGGGGCTACACCTTC. Its translation is CASSFGRGGGYTF. The chain recombines TRBV27 with TRBJ1-2; D perhaps matches TRBD1 (6 bases). The germline CDR1 and CDR2 sequences are MNHEY and SMNVEV (reference sequence). V lost 3 bases and J lost 8, with 13 bases in between. The CDR3 runs 13 residues.

The chain has TRBV28 and TRBJ2-4; tentatively, D is TRBD2 (5 bases). This CDR3 has 14 amino acids. Germline assignment: CDR1 MDHEN and CDR2 SYDVKM. V was trimmed by 2 bases and J by 5 bases, leaving 10 bases between them. DNA for the CDR3: TGTGCCAGCAGTTTAGTGGGAGTCCAAAACATTCAGTACTTC. Translation gives CASSLVGVQNIQYF.

The chain is built from TRBV2 and TRBJ1-5, with 7 bases that match TRBD1. Unmatched junction bases numbered 3, after V lost 6 bases and J lost 1 base. This CDR3 contains 14 residues. CDR1 is SNHLY, CDR2 FYNNEI, per germline. CDR3 nucleotides: TGTGCCAGCAGACACAGGGGAAGCAATCAGCCCCAGCATTTT. Translating it yields CASRHRGSNQPQHF.

This clone occurred a few times. V is TRBV20-1 and J is TRBJ1-5; 9 bases line up with TRBD1. The germline CDR1 and CDR2 sequences are DFQATT and SNEGSKA (reference sequence). The CDR3 contains 14 residues. V was pared by 3 bases and J by 4 bases, with 4 bases of the junction left unmatched. The CDR3 DNA reads as TGCAGTGCTAGTATAGGGACAGGGAATCAGCCCCAGCATTTT. It encodes CSASIGTGNQPQHF.

The rearrangement links TRBV5-1 to TRBJ2-7, with TRBD2 matching over 7 bases. V was clipped by 5 bases and J by 0 bases; unmatched bases: 5. Germline assignment: CDR1 SGHRS and CDR2 YFSETQ. The CDR3 consists of 14 residues. The CDR3 here is CASSGAGSSYEQYF. The CDR3 DNA sequence: TGCGCCAGCAGTGGAGCGGGGAGCTCCTACGAGCAGTACTTC.

The chain carries TRBV27 and TRBJ2-3; a weak D match, TRBD1 (5 bases). Germline V CDR1 and CDR2: MNHEY, SMNVEV (reference sequence). V lost 2 bases and J lost 4, with 10 bases in between. The CDR3 length is 14 residues. The CDR3 is CASSLRKGPDTQYF. The CDR3 nucleotides are TGTGCCAGCAGTTTAAGAAAGGGGCCAGATACGCAGTATTTT.